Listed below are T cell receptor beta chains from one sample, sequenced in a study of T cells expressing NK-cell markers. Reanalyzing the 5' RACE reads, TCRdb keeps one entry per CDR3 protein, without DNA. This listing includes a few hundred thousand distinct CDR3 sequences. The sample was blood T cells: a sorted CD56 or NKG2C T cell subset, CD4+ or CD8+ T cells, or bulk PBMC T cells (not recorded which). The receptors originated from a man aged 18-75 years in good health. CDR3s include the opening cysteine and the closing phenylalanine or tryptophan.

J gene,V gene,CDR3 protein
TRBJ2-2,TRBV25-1,CASTPGGIRSTGELFF
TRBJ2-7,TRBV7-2,CASTPGPGLEQYF
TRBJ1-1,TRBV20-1,CSALGLLNTEAFF
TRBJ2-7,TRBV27,CASSLSGAGSYEQYF
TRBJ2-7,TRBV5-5,CASSFGTGVVYEQYF
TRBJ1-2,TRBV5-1,CASSGQNNYGYTF
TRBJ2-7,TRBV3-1,CASSQRSNSYEQYF
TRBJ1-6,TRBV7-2,CASSLDRGGSPLHF
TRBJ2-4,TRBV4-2,CASSQDDFGNIQYF
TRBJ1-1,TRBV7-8,CASSLVQGALTEAFF